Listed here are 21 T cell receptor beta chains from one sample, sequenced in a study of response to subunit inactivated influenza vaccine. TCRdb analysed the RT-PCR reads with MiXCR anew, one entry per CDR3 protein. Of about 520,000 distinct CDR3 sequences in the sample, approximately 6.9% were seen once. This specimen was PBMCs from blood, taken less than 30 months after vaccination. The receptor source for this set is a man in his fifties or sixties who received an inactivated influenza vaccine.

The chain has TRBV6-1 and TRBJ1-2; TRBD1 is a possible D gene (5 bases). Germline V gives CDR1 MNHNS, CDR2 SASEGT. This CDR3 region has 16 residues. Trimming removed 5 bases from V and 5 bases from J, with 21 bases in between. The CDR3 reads CASSQSHTRGGYGYTF. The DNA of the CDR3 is TGTGCCAGCAGTCAATCCCATACGAGGGGCGGTTATGGCTACACCTTC.

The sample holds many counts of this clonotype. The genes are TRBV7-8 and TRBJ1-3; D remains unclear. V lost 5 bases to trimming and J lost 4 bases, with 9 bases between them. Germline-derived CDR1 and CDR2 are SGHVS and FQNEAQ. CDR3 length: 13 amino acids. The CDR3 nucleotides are TGTGCCAGCAGCCCCGGCGGAGGAAACACCATATATTTT. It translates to CASSPGGGNTIYF.

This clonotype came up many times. The CDR3 DNA follows: TGTGCCAGCTGGAAAGCTGGAAACACCATATATTTT. Amino acids: CASWKAGNTIYF. The chain couples TRBV7-2 to TRBJ1-3, with D unclear. The CDR3 loop spans 12 amino acids. CDR1 is SGHTA and CDR2 is FQGNSA in the germline V gene. The V gene lost 8 bases and the J gene lost 2 bases, with 7 bases spanning the gap.

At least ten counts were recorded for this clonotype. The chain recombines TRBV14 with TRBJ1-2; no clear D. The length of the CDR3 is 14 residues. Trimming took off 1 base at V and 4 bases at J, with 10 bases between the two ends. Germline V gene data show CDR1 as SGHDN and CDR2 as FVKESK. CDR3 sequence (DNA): TGTGCCAGCAGCCAAGGTAGCGGTAGCTATGGCTACACCTTC. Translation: CASSQGSGSYGYTF.

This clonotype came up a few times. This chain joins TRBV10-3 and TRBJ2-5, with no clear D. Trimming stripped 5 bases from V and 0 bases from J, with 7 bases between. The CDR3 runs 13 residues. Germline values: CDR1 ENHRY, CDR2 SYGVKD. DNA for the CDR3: TGTGCCATCAGTAGGACGGACCAAGAGACCCAGTACTTC. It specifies CAISRTDQETQYF.

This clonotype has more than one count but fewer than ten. The CDR3: CASSEWDRDREDEQYF. For the CDR3, the DNA is TGTGCCAGCAGTGAATGGGACCGGGACAGGGAGGACGAGCAGTACTTC. This sequence joins TRBV25-1 and TRBJ2-7; 9 nucleotides agree with TRBD1. The CDR3 has 16 amino acids. J lost 5 bases, V lost 1 base, and 9 bases had no gene match. CDR1 is MGHDK and CDR2 is SYGVNS in the germline V gene.

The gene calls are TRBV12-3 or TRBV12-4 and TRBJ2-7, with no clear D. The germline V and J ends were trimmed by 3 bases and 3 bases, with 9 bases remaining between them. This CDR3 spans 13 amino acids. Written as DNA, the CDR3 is TGTGCCAGCAGTTTCCAGGAGAGCTACGAGCAGTACTTC. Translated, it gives CASSFQESYEQYF.

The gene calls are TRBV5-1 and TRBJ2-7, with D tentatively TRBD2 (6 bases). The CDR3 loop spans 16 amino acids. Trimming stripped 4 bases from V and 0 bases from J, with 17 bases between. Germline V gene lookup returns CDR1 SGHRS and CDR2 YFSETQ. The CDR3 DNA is TGCGCCAGCAGCGGATCTAGCGCCCTTTCCTCCTACGAGCAGTACTTC. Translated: CASSGSSALSSYEQYF. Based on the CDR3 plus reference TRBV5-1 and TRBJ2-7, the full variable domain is KAGVTQTPRYLIKTRGQQVTLSCSPISGHRSVSWYQQTPGQGLQFLFEYFSETQRNKGNFPGRFSGRQFSNSRSEMNVSTLELGDSALYLCASSGSSALSSYEQYFGPGTRLTVT.

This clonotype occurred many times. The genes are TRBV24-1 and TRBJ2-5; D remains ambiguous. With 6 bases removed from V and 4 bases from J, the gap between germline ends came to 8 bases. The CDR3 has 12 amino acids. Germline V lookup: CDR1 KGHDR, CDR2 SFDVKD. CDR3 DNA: TGTGCCACCAGTTTCACCGGAGAGACCCAGTACTTC. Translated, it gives CATSFTGETQYF.

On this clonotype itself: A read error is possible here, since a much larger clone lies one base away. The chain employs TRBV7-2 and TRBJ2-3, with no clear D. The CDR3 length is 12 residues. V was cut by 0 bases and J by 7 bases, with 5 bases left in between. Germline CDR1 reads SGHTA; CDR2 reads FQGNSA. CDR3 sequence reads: CASSLAFNTQYF. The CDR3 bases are TGTGCCAGCAGCTTAGCTTTTAATACGCAGTATTTT.

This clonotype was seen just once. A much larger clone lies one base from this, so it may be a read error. The CDR3 DNA reads as TGTGCCAGCAGCCCGGACGCCGGGGATACGCAGTATTTT. Translated: CASSPDAGDTQYF. This sequence joins TRBV5-6 and TRBJ2-3; D unresolved. This CDR3 is 13 amino acids long. The germline V gene has CDR1 SGHDT and CDR2 YYEEEE. Deletions cut 4 bases from V and 6 bases from J, with 12 bases between. The variable domain in full, with the rest retrieved from reference TRBV5-6 and TRBJ2-3, is DAGVTQSPTHLIKTRGQQVTLRCSPKSGHDTVSWYQQALGQGPQFIFQYYEEEERQRGNFPDRFSGHQFPNYSSELNVNALLLGDSALYLCASSPDAGDTQYFGPGTRLTVL.

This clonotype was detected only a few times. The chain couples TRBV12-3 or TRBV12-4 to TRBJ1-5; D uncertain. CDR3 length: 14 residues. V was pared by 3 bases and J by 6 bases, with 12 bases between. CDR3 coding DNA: TGTGCCAGCAGTTTTCTCCAGCCTCCTCAGCCCCAGCATTTT. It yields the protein CASSFLQPPQPQHF.

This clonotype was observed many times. The CDR3 sequence is CASSLAFRDTILRPADTQYF. CDR3 bases: TGCGCCAGCAGCTTGGCGTTCAGGGACACCATTCTCCGCCCAGCAGATACGCAGTATTTT. The chain links TRBV5-1 to TRBJ2-3; tentatively, D is TRBD1 (6 bases). Germline values: CDR1 SGHRS, CDR2 YFSETQ. The CDR3 is 20 amino acids. Trimming took 0 bases from V and 4 from J, leaving 27 bases between them. Full variable domain (missing parts from reference TRBV5-1 and TRBJ2-3): KAGVTQTPRYLIKTRGQQVTLSCSPISGHRSVSWYQQTPGQGLQFLFEYFSETQRNKGNFPGRFSGRQFSNSRSEMNVSTLELGDSALYLCASSLAFRDTILRPADTQYFGPGTRLTVL.

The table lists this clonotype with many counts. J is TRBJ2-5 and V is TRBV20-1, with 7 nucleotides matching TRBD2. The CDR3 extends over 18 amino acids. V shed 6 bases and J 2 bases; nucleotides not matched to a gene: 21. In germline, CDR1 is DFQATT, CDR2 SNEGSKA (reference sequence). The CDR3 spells CSADGSVEREATQETQYF. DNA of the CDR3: TGCAGTGCAGATGGATCCGTTGAACGGGAGGCCACACAAGAGACCCAGTACTTC.

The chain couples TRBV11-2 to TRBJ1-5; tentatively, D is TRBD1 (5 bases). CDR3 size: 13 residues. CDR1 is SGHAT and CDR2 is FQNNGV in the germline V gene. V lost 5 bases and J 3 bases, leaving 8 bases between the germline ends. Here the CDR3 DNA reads TGTGCCAGCAGCGGACACATCAATCAGCCCCAGCATTTT. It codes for CASSGHINQPQHF. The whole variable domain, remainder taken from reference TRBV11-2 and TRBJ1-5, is EAGVAQSPRYKIIEKRQSVAFWCNPISGHATLYWYQQILGQGPKLLIQFQNNGVVDDSQLPKDRFSAERLKGVDSTLKIQPAKLEDSAVYLCASSGHINQPQHFGDGTRLSIL.

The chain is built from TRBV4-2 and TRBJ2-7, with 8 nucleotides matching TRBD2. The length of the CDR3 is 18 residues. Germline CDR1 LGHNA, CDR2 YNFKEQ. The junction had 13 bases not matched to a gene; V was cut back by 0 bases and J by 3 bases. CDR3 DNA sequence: TGTGCCAGCAGCCAAGAGGGCGGCCGCAGCGGGGGACGCTACGAGCAGTACTTC. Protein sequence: CASSQEGGRSGGRYEQYF.

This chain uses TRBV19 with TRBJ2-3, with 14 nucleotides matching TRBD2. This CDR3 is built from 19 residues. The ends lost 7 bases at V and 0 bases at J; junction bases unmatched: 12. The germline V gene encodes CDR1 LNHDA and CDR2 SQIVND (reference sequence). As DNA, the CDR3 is TGTGCCAGTAAGGGGCTTGGACTAGCGGGGGGACCTAGCACAGATACGCAGTATTTT. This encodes CASKGLGLAGGPSTDTQYF.

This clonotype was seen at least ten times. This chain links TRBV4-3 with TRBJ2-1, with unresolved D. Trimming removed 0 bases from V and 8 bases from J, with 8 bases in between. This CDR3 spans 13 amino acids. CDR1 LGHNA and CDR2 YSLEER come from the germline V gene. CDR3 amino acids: CASSQDGRDEQFF. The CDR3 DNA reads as TGCGCCAGCAGCCAAGATGGTCGGGATGAGCAGTTCTTC.

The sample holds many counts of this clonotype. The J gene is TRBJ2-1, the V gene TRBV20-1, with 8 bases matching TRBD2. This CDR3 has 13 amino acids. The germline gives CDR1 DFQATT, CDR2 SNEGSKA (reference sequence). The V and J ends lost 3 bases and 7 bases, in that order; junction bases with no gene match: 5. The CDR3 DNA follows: TGCAGTGCTAGCAGCGGGAGTAGGAATGAGCAGTTCTTC. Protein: CSASSGSRNEQFF.

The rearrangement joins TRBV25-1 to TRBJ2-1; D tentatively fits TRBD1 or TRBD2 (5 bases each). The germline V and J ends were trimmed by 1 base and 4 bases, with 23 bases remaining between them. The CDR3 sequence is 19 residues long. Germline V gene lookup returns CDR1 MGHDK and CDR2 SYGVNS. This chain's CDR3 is CASSEWDFDGRGAYNEQFF. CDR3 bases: TGTGCCAGCAGTGAATGGGATTTCGACGGAAGAGGGGCTTACAATGAGCAGTTCTTC.

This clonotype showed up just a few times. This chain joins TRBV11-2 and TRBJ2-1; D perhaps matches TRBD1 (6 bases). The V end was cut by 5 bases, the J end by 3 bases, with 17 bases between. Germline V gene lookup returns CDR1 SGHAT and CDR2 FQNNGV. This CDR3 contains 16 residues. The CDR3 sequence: CASSRTGLGFYNEQFF. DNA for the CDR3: TGTGCCAGCAGCCGCACAGGGCTCGGCTTCTACAATGAGCAGTTCTTC. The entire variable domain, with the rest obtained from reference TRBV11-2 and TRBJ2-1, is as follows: EAGVAQSPRYKIIEKRQSVAFWCNPISGHATLYWYQQILGQGPKLLIQFQNNGVVDDSQLPKDRFSAERLKGVDSTLKIQPAKLEDSAVYLCASSRTGLGFYNEQFFGPGTRLTVL.